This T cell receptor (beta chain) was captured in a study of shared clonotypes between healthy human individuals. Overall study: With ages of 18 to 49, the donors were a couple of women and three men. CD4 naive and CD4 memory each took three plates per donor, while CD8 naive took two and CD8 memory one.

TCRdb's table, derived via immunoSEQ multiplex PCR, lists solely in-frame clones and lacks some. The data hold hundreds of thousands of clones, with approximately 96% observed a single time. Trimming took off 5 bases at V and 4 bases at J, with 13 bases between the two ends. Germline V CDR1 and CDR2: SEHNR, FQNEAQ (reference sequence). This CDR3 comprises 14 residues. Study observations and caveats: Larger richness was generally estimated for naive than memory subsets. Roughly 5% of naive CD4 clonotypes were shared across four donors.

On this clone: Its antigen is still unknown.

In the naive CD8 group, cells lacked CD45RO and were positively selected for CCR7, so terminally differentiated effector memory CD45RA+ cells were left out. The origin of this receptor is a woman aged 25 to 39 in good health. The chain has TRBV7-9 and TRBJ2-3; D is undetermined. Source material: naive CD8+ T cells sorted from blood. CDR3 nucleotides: TGTGCCAGCAGCGCCCCACTCGGGTCAGATACGCAGTATTTT. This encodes CASSAPLGSDTQYF.